This entry concerns a single T cell receptor (beta chain). The CDR3 does not end in the conserved phenylalanine or tryptophan, so this is likely a read error. Sorted libraries drew on approximately 980,000 CD4+ or CD8+ T cells. These data are taken from a study of neurological immune-mediated disorders. This CDR3 spans 13 amino acids. Germline loops: CDR1 SGHDT, CDR2 YYEEEE. Trimming took 4 bases from V and 10 from J, leaving 14 bases between them. Every sequencing run produced over 170 million TCR-beta sequences, and the sequences from any one run covered 15-18 subjects. In TCRdb, the 5' RACE reads were re-called with MiXCR into one record per CDR3 protein. The sample carries about 39,000 distinct CDR3 sequences, about 7% recorded once.

The J gene is TRBJ1-4, the V gene TRBV5-6; no clear D gene. The source of this sequence is a man aged 45-65 years in good health. The sequenced sample was CD4+ T cells from blood. The CDR3 sequence: CASSPNRRGKLFL. The CDR3 DNA is TGTGCCAGCAGCCCAAACCGTCGTGGAAAACTGTTTCTT.